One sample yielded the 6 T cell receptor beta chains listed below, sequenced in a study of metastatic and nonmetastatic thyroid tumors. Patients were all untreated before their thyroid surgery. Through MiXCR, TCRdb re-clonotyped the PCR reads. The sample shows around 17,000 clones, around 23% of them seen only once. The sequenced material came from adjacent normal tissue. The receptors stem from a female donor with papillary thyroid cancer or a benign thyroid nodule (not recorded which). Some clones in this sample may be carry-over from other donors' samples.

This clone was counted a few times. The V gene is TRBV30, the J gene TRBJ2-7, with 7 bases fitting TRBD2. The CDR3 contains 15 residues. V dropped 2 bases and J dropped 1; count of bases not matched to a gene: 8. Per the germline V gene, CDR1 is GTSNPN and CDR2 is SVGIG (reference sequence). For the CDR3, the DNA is TGTGCCTGGAGTTGGGGGTCTAGCGGATCCTACGAGCAGTACTTC. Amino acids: CAWSWGSSGSYEQYF.

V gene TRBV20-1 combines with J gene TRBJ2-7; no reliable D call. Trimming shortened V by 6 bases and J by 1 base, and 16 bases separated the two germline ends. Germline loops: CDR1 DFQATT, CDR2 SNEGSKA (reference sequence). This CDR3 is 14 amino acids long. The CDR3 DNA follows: TGCAGTGCAGATACACCCTCGCAATCCTACGAGCAGTACTTC. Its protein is CSADTPSQSYEQYF.

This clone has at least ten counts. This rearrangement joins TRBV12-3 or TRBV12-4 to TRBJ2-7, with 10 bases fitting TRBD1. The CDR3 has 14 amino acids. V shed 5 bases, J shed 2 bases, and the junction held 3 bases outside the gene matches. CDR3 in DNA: TGTGCCAGCAGTCCGGGGACAGGGGCCTACGAGCAGTACTTC. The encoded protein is CASSPGTGAYEQYF.

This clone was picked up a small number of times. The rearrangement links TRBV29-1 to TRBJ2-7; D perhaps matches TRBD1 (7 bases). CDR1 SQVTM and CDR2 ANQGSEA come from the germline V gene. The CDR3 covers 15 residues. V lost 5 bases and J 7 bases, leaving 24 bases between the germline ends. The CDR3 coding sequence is TGCAGCGTTACTGCCGGGACAGCCTTGGGGGGTGAGCAGTACTTC. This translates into CSVTAGTALGGEQYF.

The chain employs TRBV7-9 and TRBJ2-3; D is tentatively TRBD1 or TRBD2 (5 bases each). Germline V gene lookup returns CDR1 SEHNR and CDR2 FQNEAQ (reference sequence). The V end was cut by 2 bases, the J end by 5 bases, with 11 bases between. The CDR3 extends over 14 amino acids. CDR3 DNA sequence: TGTGCCAGCAGCTTAAGCAGGGAGCGAGATACGCAGTATTTT. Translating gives CASSLSRERDTQYF.

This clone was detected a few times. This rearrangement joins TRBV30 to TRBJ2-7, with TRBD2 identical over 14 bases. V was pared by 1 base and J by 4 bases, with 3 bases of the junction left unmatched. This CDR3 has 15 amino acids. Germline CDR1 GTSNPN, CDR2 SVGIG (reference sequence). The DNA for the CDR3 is TGTGCCTGGAGTGCCGGACTAGCGGGGGGTTACGAGCAGTACTTC. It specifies CAWSAGLAGGYEQYF.